The clone carrying this T cell receptor (beta chain) was observed many times. Its target is not known. These data come from a study of response to subunit inactivated influenza vaccine. General study points: Each seasonal influenza vaccination recruits few new T cells, the authors suggested.

TCRdb re-called the RT-PCR reads through MiXCR, storing one row per CDR3 protein. Of about 310,000 distinct CDR3 sequences in the sample, around 22% were seen once. Deletions cut 1 base from V and 2 bases from J, with 9 bases between. From germline, CDR1 is DFQATT and CDR2 SNEGSKA (reference sequence). The CDR3 consists of 14 residues. This chain joins TRBV20-1 and TRBJ1-5; no clear D. The sample consisted of PBMCs from blood, taken 21 months after vaccination. This TCR came from a man aged 50 to 75 who received an inactivated influenza vaccine. The chain's CDR3 is CSARVPLGNQPQHF. CDR3 coding DNA: TGCAGTGCTAGAGTACCCCTGGGCAATCAGCCCCAGCATTTT.